This TCR beta chain stems from a study of cytomegalovirus exposure and HLA in healthy donors. V shed 7 bases, J shed 2 bases, and the junction held 14 bases outside the gene matches. CDR1 and CDR2 (germline): LNHDA, SQIVND (reference sequence). The CDR3 sequence is 18 residues long. Here immunoSEQ multiplex PCR was the method, and the copy in TCRdb shows in-frame clones only, minus some. This table holds a few hundred thousand clones, roughly 87% found once. A note on this clone: Its matching antigen is unknown.

Regarding the study as a whole: There were some public TCRs occurring in many donors, but most TCR sequences were rare.

The chain combines TRBV19 with TRBJ2-3; TRBD2 agrees at 11 bases. Sequenced: PBMCs. The origin of this receptor is a woman between 25 and 40 years old in good health and CMV-seronegative. Here the CDR3 reads CASNVAGGLFSVTDTQYF. The CDR3 coding sequence is TGTGCCAGTAACGTAGCGGGAGGGCTTTTCTCGGTCACAGATACGCAGTATTTT.